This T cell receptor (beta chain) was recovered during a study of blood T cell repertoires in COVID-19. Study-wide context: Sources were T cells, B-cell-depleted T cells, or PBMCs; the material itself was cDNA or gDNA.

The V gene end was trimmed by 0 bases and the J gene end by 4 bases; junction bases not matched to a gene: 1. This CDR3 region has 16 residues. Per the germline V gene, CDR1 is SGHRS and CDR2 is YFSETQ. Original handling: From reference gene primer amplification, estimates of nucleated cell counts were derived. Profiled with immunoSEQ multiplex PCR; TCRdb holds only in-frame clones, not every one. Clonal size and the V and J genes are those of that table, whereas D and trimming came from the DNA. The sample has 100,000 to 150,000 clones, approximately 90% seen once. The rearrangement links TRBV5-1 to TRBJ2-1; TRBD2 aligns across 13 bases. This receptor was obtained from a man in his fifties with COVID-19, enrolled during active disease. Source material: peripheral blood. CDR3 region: CASSLGGLAGYNEQFF. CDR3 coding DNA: TGCGCCAGCAGCTTGGGGGGACTAGCGGGATACAATGAGCAGTTCTTC.